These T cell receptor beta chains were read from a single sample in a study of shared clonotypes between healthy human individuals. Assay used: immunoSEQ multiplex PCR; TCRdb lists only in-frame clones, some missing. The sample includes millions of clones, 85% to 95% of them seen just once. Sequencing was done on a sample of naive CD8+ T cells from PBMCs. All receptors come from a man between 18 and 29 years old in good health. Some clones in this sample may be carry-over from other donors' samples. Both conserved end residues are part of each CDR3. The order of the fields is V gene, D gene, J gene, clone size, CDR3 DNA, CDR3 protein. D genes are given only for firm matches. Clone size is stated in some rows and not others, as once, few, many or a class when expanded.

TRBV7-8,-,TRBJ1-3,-,TGTGCCAGCAGCAAAATGGGACACTCGGCTTCTGGAAACACCATATATTTT,CASSKMGHSASGNTIYF
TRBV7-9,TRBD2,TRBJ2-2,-,TGTGCCAGCAGCTTGCCTCGATTAGCGGGAACGAACACCGGGGAGCTGTTTTTT,CASSLPRLAGTNTGELFF
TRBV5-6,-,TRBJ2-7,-,TGTGCCAGCAGCTTGGTGGGTCCCTACGAGCAGTACTTC,CASSLVGPYEQYF
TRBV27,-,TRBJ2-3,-,TGTGCCAGCAGTTTATCGGGACGGAGAGATACGCAGTATTTT,CASSLSGRRDTQYF
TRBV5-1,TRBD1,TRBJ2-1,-,TGCGCCAGCAGCCTCGAGAATAGGGGGCTTGAGCAGTTCTTC,CASSLENRGLEQFF
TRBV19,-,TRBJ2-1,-,TGTGCCAGTGCCTCGTGGGGGATATCCTACAATGAGCAGTTCTTC,CASASWGISYNEQFF
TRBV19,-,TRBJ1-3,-,TGTGCCAGTACCCCAATGGCCGGCTGGGGAAACACCATATATTTT,CASTPMAGWGNTIYF
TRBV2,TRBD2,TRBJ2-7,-,TGTGCCAGCAAAATATATAGCGGGAGCAATTACGAGCAGTACTTC,CASKIYSGSNYEQYF
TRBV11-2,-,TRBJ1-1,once,TGTGCCAGCAGCAAGGGCCTGGGGAGGGAGAACACTGAAGCTTTCTTT,CASSKGLGRENTEAFF
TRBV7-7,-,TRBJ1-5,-,TGTGCCAGCAGCTTTCAGAATCAGCCCCAGCATTTT,CASSFQNQPQHF
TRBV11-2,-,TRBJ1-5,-,TGTGCCAGCAGCAGAAATCCGGGACGCAATCAGCCCCAGCATTTT,CASSRNPGRNQPQHF
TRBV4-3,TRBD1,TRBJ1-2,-,TGCGCCAGCAGCCAAATCCGGGACAGCGAGCACTATGGCTACACCTTC,CASSQIRDSEHYGYTF